A single sample gave rise to the 3 T cell receptor beta chains below, sequenced in a study of CD8+ T cells in alopecia areata (dated by TCRdb to 2017 to 2018). Libraries came from the immunoSEQ multiplex PCR assay. RNA was extracted from all samples and reverse transcribed into cDNA as template for TCR sequencing. TCRdb retrieved this table from immuneACCESS and kept in-frame rearrangements only. Not all clones are present; in checked studies, unresolved V genes account for under half, and no reason is known for the remainder. In this sample the table shows under 150,000 clones, roughly three fifths of which occur a single time. Of the sample, 3% to 4% falls within the top ten clones. Explained via the paper, the time point label denotes: 24 weeks on oral tofacitinib. The treatment or condition label for this specimen denotes: oral pan-JAK inhibitor, 5-10 mg twice daily. Sample: CD4+ T cells sorted from blood, taken at week 24, from a patient treated with tofacitinib. All receptors derive from a human donor with alopecia areata.

This clone was recorded a few times. The rearrangement links TRBV25-1 to TRBJ2-4, with 10 bases identical to TRBD1. Losses at the gene ends were 3 bases for V and 0 bases for J; bases not matched to a gene: 5. This CDR3 comprises 17 residues. Germline V CDR1 and CDR2: MGHDK, SYGVNS. In DNA form, the CDR3 reads TGTGCCAGCAGTGACGGGACAGGGGCCCTAGCCAAAAACATTCAGTACTTC. The encoded protein is CASSDGTGALAKNIQYF.

J is TRBJ2-6 and V is TRBV19; D not certain. V lost 6 bases and J lost 0, with 18 bases in between. Germline loops: CDR1 LNHDA, CDR2 SQIVND (reference sequence). The CDR3 has 18 residues. This CDR3 reads CASSPTYQTFSGANVLTF. The CDR3 coding sequence is TGTGCCAGTAGCCCCACATACCAGACCTTCTCTGGGGCCAACGTCCTGACTTTC.

The chain carries TRBV5-4 and TRBJ2-1; D might be TRBD1 (5 bases). The germline CDR1 and CDR2 sequences are SGHNT and YYREEE (reference sequence). The CDR3 is 14 residues long. The V end was cut by 7 bases, the J end by 7 bases, with 18 bases between. The CDR3 nucleotides read TGTGCCAGCTCCATCGGAGTAGGGGCTAATGAGCAGTTCTTC. It is translated as CASSIGVGANEQFF.